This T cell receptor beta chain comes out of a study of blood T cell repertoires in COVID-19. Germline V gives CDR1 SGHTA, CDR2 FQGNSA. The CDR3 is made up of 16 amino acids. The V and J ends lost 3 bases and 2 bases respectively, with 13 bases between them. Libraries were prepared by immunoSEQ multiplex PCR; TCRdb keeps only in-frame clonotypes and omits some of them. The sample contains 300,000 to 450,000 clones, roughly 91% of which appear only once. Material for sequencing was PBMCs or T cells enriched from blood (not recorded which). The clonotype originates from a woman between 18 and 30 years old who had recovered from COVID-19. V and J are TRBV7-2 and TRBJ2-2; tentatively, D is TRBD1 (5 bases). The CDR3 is CASSFPPRTNTGELFF. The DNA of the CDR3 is TGTGCCAGCAGCTTCCCCCCCCGGACAAACACCGGGGAGCTGTTTTTT.